Presented here are 27 T cell receptor beta chains from one specimen sequenced in a study of blood T cell repertoires in COVID-19. Profiled with immunoSEQ multiplex PCR; TCRdb holds only in-frame clones, not every one. The repertoire has 200,000 to 250,000 clones, around 84% of them found once; the top ten carry roughly 20%. The specimen was peripheral blood. These receptor sequences come from a woman older than 75 with active or convalescent COVID-19.

CDR3 sequence reads: CASSLRVVTYNEQFF. CDR3 sequence (DNA): TGTGCCAGCAGCTTGCGGGTAGTCACCTACAATGAGCAGTTCTTC. The rearrangement joins TRBV5-4 to TRBJ2-1, with D unclear. The CDR3 runs to 15 residues. V lost 1 base and J lost 2, with 10 bases in between. Germline V gives CDR1 SGHNT, CDR2 YYREEE (reference sequence).

The chain combines TRBV10-3 with TRBJ2-3; 10 bases align to TRBD1. The CDR3 is made up of 13 amino acids. J lost 6 bases, V lost 6 bases, and 3 bases had no gene match. Germline CDR1 and CDR2: ENHRY and SYGVKD. The DNA for the CDR3 is TGTGCCATCAGCGACAGGGGGCAGGATACGCAGTATTTT. Translated: CAISDRGQDTQYF.

The chain joins TRBV7-9 to TRBJ1-4; TRBD1 matches 9 bases. Germline V gene data show CDR1 as SEHNR and CDR2 as FQNEAQ (reference sequence). J gave up 1 base and V 1 base, and 4 bases lay outside the gene matches. The CDR3 has 17 residues. The CDR3 region has the DNA TGTGCCAGCAGCTTAGTCCCGGGACAGGGAACTAATGAAAAACTGTTTTTT. Encoded protein: CASSLVPGQGTNEKLFF.

This clone was seen more than once but under ten times. The chain carries TRBV7-3 and TRBJ1-1; tentatively, D is TRBD1 (6 bases). Germline V gives CDR1 SGHTA, CDR2 FQGTGA. V lost 6 bases and J lost 6, with 17 bases in between. The CDR3 totals 14 residues. The CDR3 DNA sequence: TGTGCCAGCAGGGACAGCCCATGGACGGCTGAAGCTTTCTTT. Translation: CASRDSPWTAEAFF.

V and J are TRBV5-1 and TRBJ2-1, with 10 nucleotides matching TRBD2. Germline V CDR1 and CDR2: SGHRS, YFSETQ. V shed 0 bases and J 4 bases; nucleotides not matched to a gene: 4. This CDR3 is built from 16 residues. The CDR3 reads CASSLGSSGSYNEQFF. CDR3 coding DNA: TGCGCCAGCAGCTTGGGTTCTAGCGGGAGTTACAATGAGCAGTTCTTC.

The V and J genes are TRBV30 and TRBJ2-3; 12 bases match TRBD2. The V gene end was trimmed by 2 bases and the J gene end by 7 bases; junction bases not matched to a gene: 7. The germline CDR1 and CDR2 sequences are GTSNPN and SVGIG (reference sequence). This CDR3 has 15 residues. Here the CDR3 reads CAWSPASGGANTQYF. The CDR3 nucleotides read TGTGCCTGGAGTCCCGCTAGCGGGGGGGCGAATACGCAGTATTTT.

The V gene is TRBV24-1, the J gene TRBJ2-3; D remains unclear. CDR1 KGHDR and CDR2 SFDVKD come from the germline V gene. The germline V and J ends were trimmed by 5 bases and 2 bases, with 7 bases remaining between them. This CDR3 is built from 13 residues. The CDR3: CATSVPNTDTQYF. CDR3 nucleotides: TGTGCCACCAGTGTCCCTAACACAGATACGCAGTATTTT.

This chain connects TRBV5-8 to TRBJ1-3; weak D call: TRBD1 (5 bases). The germline V gene has CDR1 SGHTS and CDR2 YDEGEE. There are 15 residues in the CDR3. V lost 4 bases to trimming and J lost 2 bases, with 13 bases between them. DNA of the CDR3: TGTGCCAGCAGCCCTCGGGGGTCCCCTGGAAACACCATATATTTT. It yields the protein CASSPRGSPGNTIYF.

The CDR3 DNA follows: TGTGCCAGCAGTTACTCTGGCGGGACCGGGGAGCTGTTTTTT. The encoded protein is CASSYSGGTGELFF. The chain joins TRBV6-6 to TRBJ2-2, with D possibly matching TRBD2 (5 bases). V dropped 0 bases and J dropped 5 bases, with 7 bases sitting between them. CDR3 size: 14 residues. Germline V gene sequence: CDR1 MNHNY, CDR2 SVGAGI (reference sequence).

The chain employs TRBV15 and TRBJ2-5; a possible D gene is TRBD1 (6 bases). CDR1 and CDR2 (germline): LNHNV, YYDKDF (reference sequence). Trimming removed 0 bases at V and 5 bases at J, with 13 bases between. This CDR3 spans 15 amino acids. Written as DNA, the CDR3 is TGTGCCACCAGCAGAGATAACAGGGCAGGCGAGACCCAGTACTTC. It codes for CATSRDNRAGETQYF.

V gene TRBV5-1 combines with J gene TRBJ2-2, with TRBD2 matching 9 bases. J lost 4 bases, V lost 0 bases, and 7 bases had no gene match. The germline V gene encodes CDR1 SGHRS and CDR2 YFSETQ. This CDR3 has 17 amino acids. CDR3 nucleotides: TGCGCCAGCAGCTTGGCGCTAGCGGGGCTAGGCACCGGGGAGCTGTTTTTT. This encodes CASSLALAGLGTGELFF. Full variable domain (outside the CDR3, taken from reference TRBV5-1 and TRBJ2-2): KAGVTQTPRYLIKTRGQQVTLSCSPISGHRSVSWYQQTPGQGLQFLFEYFSETQRNKGNFPGRFSGRQFSNSRSEMNVSTLELGDSALYLCASSLALAGLGTGELFFGEGSRLTVL.

This sequence joins TRBV15 and TRBJ1-5; D unresolved. V lost 0 bases and J lost 4, with 10 bases in between. Per the germline V gene, CDR1 is LNHNV and CDR2 is YYDKDF (reference sequence). The CDR3 length is 15 residues. CDR3 protein: CATSRDISKNQPQHF. As DNA, the CDR3 is TGTGCCACCAGCAGAGACATATCTAAGAATCAGCCCCAGCATTTT.

The CDR3, as DNA: TGTGCCAGCAGTTACTCGTATCTGACAGAGAACACTGAAGCTTTCTTT. This gives the protein CASSYSYLTENTEAFF. This chain joins TRBV6-2 or TRBV6-3 and TRBJ1-1, with D perhaps matching TRBD1 (5 bases). This CDR3 is built from 16 residues. Trimming pared 0 bases from V and 1 base from J, leaving 12 bases between. Germline V CDR1 and CDR2: MNHEY, SVGEGT.

This rearrangement joins TRBV25-1 to TRBJ1-1, with a tentative D call TRBD1 (5 bases). Trimming cost V 5 bases and J 10 bases, with 26 bases left between them. Germline CDR1 and CDR2: MGHDK and SYGVNS. CDR3 size: 16 residues. CDR3 DNA: TGTGCCAGCAGTAAGGGTCTCTCTCGGCAGGGCGAGGTAGCTTTCTTT. Translating gives CASSKGLSRQGEVAFF.

This chain joins TRBV7-2 and TRBJ1-1, with D perhaps matching TRBD1 (6 bases). Trimming removed 3 bases at V and 1 base at J, with 21 bases between. The germline V gene has CDR1 SGHTA and CDR2 FQGNSA. This CDR3 is 18 amino acids long. The CDR3 nucleotides read TGTGCCAGCAGCTTCTCAAGGGGCAGGGGTTTCGGGAACACTGAAGCTTTCTTT. Its protein is CASSFSRGRGFGNTEAFF.

The chain carries TRBV7-2 and TRBJ1-5; unclear D gene. In germline, CDR1 is SGHTA, CDR2 FQGNSA. Trimming removed 1 base at V and 1 base at J, with 11 bases between. This CDR3 is built from 16 residues. As DNA, the CDR3 is TGTGCCAGCAGCTTAGAGCAGTCGGAGAGCAATCAGCCCCAGCATTTT. It encodes CASSLEQSESNQPQHF. Together with reference TRBV7-2 and TRBJ1-5, the CDR3 gives the full variable domain: GAGVSQSPSNKVTEKGKDVELRCDPISGHTALYWYRQSLGQGLEFLIYFQGNSAPDKSGLPSDRFSAERTGGSVSTLTIQRTQQEDSAVYLCASSLEQSESNQPQHFGDGTRLSIL.

CDR3 amino acids: CAWSPKGAYGEAFF. CDR3 sequence (DNA): TGTGCCTGGAGCCCGAAAGGGGCGTACGGTGAAGCTTTCTTT. This chain uses TRBV30 with TRBJ1-1, with D maybe TRBD1 (5 bases). The CDR3 runs 14 residues. Germline lookup yields CDR1 GTSNPN and CDR2 SVGIG (reference sequence). V was cut by 3 bases and J by 7 bases, with 18 bases left in between.

J is TRBJ1-4 and V is TRBV11-2; tentatively, D is TRBD1 (6 bases). The CDR3 totals 15 residues. V was clipped by 5 bases and J by 4 bases, with 14 bases between them. Germline values: CDR1 SGHAT, CDR2 FQNNGV. The CDR3 nucleotides are TGTGCCAGCAGCCCTCGCAGGACAGATAATGAAAAACTGTTTTTT. Its protein product is CASSPRRTDNEKLFF.

The chain links TRBV6-6 to TRBJ2-1; 10 bases align to TRBD2. In germline, CDR1 is MNHNY, CDR2 SVGAGI (reference sequence). The V gene end was trimmed by 7 bases and the J gene end by 4 bases; junction bases not matched to a gene: 7. The CDR3 runs to 15 residues. CDR3 nucleotide sequence: TGTGCCAGCAATCCCGGGACTAGCGAGTACAATGAGCAGTTCTTC. It codes for CASNPGTSEYNEQFF.

This clone was seen once. This chain's CDR3 is CAWSVLGSGDSYNEQFF. The CDR3 nucleotides are TGTGCCTGGAGTGTACTGGGTAGCGGGGATTCCTACAATGAGCAGTTCTTC. The chain recombines TRBV30 with TRBJ2-1, with TRBD2 matching over 8 bases. The CDR3 is 17 amino acids. Germline CDR1 GTSNPN, CDR2 SVGIG (reference sequence). V was pared by 0 bases and J by 1 base, with 8 bases of the junction left unmatched.

J is TRBJ1-1 and V is TRBV25-1, with 12 bases identical to TRBD1. J gave up 1 base and V 4 bases, and 4 bases lay outside the gene matches. Germline V CDR1 and CDR2: MGHDK, SYGVNS. This CDR3 comprises 16 residues. CDR3 amino acids: CASSGGQGAANTEAFF. CDR3 DNA sequence: TGTGCCAGCAGTGGGGGACAGGGGGCAGCGAACACTGAAGCTTTCTTT.

The rearrangement joins TRBV18 to TRBJ1-2, with 10 bases that match TRBD1. Germline V lookup: CDR1 KGHSH, CDR2 LQKENI. The V segment lost 5 bases and the J segment 3 bases; nucleotides outside the gene matches: 6. This CDR3 contains 15 residues. This CDR3 is CASSTRQGADYGYTF. CDR3 sequence (DNA): TGTGCCAGCTCAACACGACAGGGGGCCGACTATGGCTACACCTTC.

The chain is built from TRBV19 and TRBJ2-2, with 8 bases that match TRBD1. Losses at the gene ends were 3 bases for V and 1 base for J; bases not matched to a gene: 1. CDR1 is LNHDA, CDR2 SQIVND, per germline (reference sequence). This CDR3 comprises 15 residues. In nucleotides, the CDR3 is TGTGCCAGTAGTATGGACAGGGTGAACACCGGGGAGCTGTTTTTT. This sequence encodes CASSMDRVNTGELFF.

A word on this clone: A read error may account for a junction end that differs from germline. This chain joins TRBV30 and TRBJ2-1, with D possibly TRBD2 on 6 matching bases. From germline, CDR1 is GTSNPN and CDR2 SVGIG (reference sequence). The CDR3 is made up of 8 amino acids. CDR3 nucleotide sequence: TGTCAAAAAGGACTATCCCTCTTC. It codes for CQKGLSLF.

This clone has only one observation. The V call is TRBV5-1, the J call TRBJ1-1; 9 bases line up with TRBD1. The CDR3 has 14 residues. Trimming cost V 4 bases and J 5 bases; bases outside gene matches: 6. The germline V gene encodes CDR1 SGHRS and CDR2 YFSETQ. The CDR3 protein is CASSQQGARTEAFF. In nucleotides, the CDR3 is TGCGCCAGCAGCCAACAGGGGGCGCGAACTGAAGCTTTCTTT.

J is TRBJ2-7 and V is TRBV6-5, with D perhaps matching TRBD1 (7 bases). Trimming removed 0 bases at V and 1 base at J, with 13 bases between. The germline V gene encodes CDR1 MNHEY and CDR2 SVGAGI. The CDR3 is made up of 16 amino acids. Written as DNA, the CDR3 is TGTGCCAGCAGTTACTCGAACGCGGGACAGTCCTACGAGCAGTACTTC. As protein: CASSYSNAGQSYEQYF.

The rearrangement joins TRBV4-1 to TRBJ1-1; D may be TRBD1 (5 bases). The germline CDR1 and CDR2 sequences are MGHRA and YSYEKL. V lost 0 bases to trimming and J lost 11 bases, with 10 bases between them. This CDR3 is built from 12 residues. The CDR3 nucleotides read TGCGCCAGCAGCCAAGACAGGGATTGGGCTTTCTTT. It specifies CASSQDRDWAFF.